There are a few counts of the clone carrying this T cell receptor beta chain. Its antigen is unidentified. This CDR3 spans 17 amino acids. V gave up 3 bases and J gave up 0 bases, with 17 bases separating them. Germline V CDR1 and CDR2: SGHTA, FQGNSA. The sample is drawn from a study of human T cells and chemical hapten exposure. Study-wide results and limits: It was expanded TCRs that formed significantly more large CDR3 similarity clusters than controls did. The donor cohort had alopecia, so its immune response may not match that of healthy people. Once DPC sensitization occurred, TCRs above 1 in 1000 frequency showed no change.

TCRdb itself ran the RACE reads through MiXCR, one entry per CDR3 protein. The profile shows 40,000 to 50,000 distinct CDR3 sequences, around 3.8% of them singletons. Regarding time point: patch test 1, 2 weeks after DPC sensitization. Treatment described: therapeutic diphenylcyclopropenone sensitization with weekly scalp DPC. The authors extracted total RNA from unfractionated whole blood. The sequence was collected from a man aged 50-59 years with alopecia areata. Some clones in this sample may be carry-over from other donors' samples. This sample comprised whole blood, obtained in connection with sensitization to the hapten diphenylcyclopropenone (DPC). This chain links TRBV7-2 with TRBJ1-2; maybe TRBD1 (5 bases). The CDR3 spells CASSLGRASRANYGYTF. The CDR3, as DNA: TGTGCCAGCAGCTTGGGCAGGGCCTCAAGAGCTAACTATGGCTACACCTTC. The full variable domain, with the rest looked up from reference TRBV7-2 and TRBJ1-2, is GAGVSQSPSNKVTEKGKDVELRCDPISGHTALYWYRQSLGQGLEFLIYFQGNSAPDKSGLPSDRFSAERTGGSVSTLTIQRTQQEDSAVYLCASSLGRASRANYGYTFGSGTRLTVV.